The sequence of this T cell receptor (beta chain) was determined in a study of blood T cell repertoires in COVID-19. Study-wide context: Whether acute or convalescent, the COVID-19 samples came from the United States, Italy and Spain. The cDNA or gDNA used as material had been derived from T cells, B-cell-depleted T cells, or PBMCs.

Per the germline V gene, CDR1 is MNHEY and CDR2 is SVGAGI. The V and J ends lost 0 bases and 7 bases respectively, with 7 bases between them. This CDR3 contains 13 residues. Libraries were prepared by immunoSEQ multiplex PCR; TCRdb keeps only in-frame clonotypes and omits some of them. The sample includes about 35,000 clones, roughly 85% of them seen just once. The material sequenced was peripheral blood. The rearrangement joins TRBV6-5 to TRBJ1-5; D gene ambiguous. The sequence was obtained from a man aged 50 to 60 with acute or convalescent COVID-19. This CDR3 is CASSYSRSQPQHF. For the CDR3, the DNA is TGTGCCAGCAGTTACTCGCGGAGCCAGCCCCAGCATTTT.